The clone carrying this TCR beta chain was counted many times. The antigen remains unidentified. A read error may produce the germline difference seen at one junction end. Constant-region priming of approximately 0.55 ug total RNA yielded TCR beta cDNA. Three nested multiplex PCR rounds, a slightly modified ARM-PCR, produced the libraries for TCR beta. TCRdb passed the multiplex PCR reads through MiXCR, listing each CDR3 protein once. Of tens of thousands of distinct CDR3 sequences listed, less than 85% are singletons. Unsorted bulk tissue (about 18-30 mg) underwent RNA and DNA co-extraction. This sample was included in a study of tumor-infiltrating lymphocytes in primary liver carcinoma. Regarding the study as a whole: Against blood, tumors held a significantly higher top-250-clone fraction (p = 0.039).

Sequencing input: liver tumor tissue from sampling region 2. The subset: tumor region T2, inferior pole. This TCR was recovered from a man aged 35-49 years with primary liver carcinoma and hepatitis B virus infection.

CDR3 bases: TGCAGCGCTCAGTCCGATCTTGGAAAACTTTTTTTT. Amino acids: CSAQSDLGKLFF. The chain has TRBV29-1 and TRBJ1-4, with no clear D. Germline assignment: CDR1 SQVTM and CDR2 ANQGSEA. This CDR3 is 12 amino acids long. Using reference TRBV29-1 and TRBJ1-4 for the parts outside the CDR3, the full variable domain is SAVISQKPSRDICQRGTSLTIQCQVDSQVTMMFWYRQQPGQSLTLIATANQGSEATYESGFVIDKFPISRPNLTFSTLTVSNMSPEDSSIYLCSAQSDLGKLFFGSGTQLSVL.